One and the same sample provided the 16 T cell receptor beta chains below, sequenced in a study of T cell changes during pregnancy in multiple sclerosis. Here immunoSEQ multiplex PCR was the method, and the copy in TCRdb shows in-frame clones only, minus some. In the table there are under 45,000 clones, nearly 90% of which are singletons. The sequencing here drew on CD8+ T cells from peripheral blood mononuclear cells, taken in the first trimester of pregnancy. The source of these receptors is a female donor with multiple sclerosis, enrolled in a pregnancy study.

The chain employs TRBV21-1 and TRBJ1-5; TRBD1, the D gene given by the table, was not confirmed from the DNA. TRBV21-1 is an annotated pseudogene. CDR3 length: 13 amino acids. The CDR3, as DNA: TGTGCCAGCAGCCCTAGGGGTCCTACGACCCAGCATTTT. Encoded protein: CASSPRGPTTQHF.

The chain is built from TRBV5-5 and TRBJ1-2; tentative D call: TRBD1 (5 bases). V dropped 2 bases and J dropped 7 bases, with 12 bases sitting between them. Germline V gene sequence: CDR1 SGHKS, CDR2 YYEKEE (reference sequence). This CDR3 contains 13 residues. CDR3 nucleotides: TGTGCCAGCAGCTTAAGCGACAGTAGTGGCTACACCTTC. Translated: CASSLSDSSGYTF. Looking up the rest from reference TRBV5-5 and TRBJ1-2 gives the full variable domain: DAGVTQSPTHLIKTRGQQVTLRCSPISGHKSVSWYQQVLGQGPQFIFQYYEKEERGRGNFPDRFSARQFPNYSSELNVNALLLGDSALYLCASSLSDSSGYTFGSGTRLTVV.

The chain employs TRBV5-1 and TRBJ2-1; 13 bases are a match to TRBD2. Trimming took 4 bases from V and 9 from J; bases not matched to a gene: 7. Germline-derived CDR1 and CDR2 are SGHRS and YFSETQ. This CDR3 has 15 residues. The CDR3 reads CASSPLGTSGVEQFF. CDR3 DNA sequence: TGCGCCAGCAGCCCTCTTGGGACTAGCGGGGTTGAGCAGTTCTTC.

This sequence joins TRBV5-4 and TRBJ1-3; D gene ambiguous. V was shortened by 5 bases and J by 0 bases, with 18 bases between the two germline ends. Germline V gives CDR1 SGHNT, CDR2 YYREEE (reference sequence). The CDR3 covers 17 residues. The CDR3 reads CASRLAGASGSGNTIYF. DNA for the CDR3: TGTGCCAGCAGACTGGCGGGAGCATCGGGCTCTGGAAACACCATATATTTT. Combining the CDR3 with reference TRBV5-4 and TRBJ1-3 gives the whole variable domain ETGVTQSPTHLIKTRGQQVTLRCSSQSGHNTVSWYQQALGQGPQFIFQYYREEENGRGNFPPRFSGLQFPNYSSELNVNALELDDSALYLCASRLAGASGSGNTIYFGEGSWLTVV.

This chain uses TRBV27 with TRBJ2-7, with 9 bases that match TRBD2. Germline V gene data show CDR1 as MNHEY and CDR2 as SMNVEV (reference sequence). The V and J ends lost 6 bases and 3 bases, in that order; junction bases with no gene match: 9. The CDR3 runs 15 residues. This chain's CDR3 is CASSQASGGYYEQYF. The CDR3 region has the DNA TGTGCCAGCAGCCAGGCCAGCGGGGGGTACTACGAGCAGTACTTC.

This chain joins TRBV11-1 and TRBJ1-1, with D maybe TRBD1 (6 bases). V shed 4 bases and J shed 4 bases, with 16 bases lying between them. The CDR3 extends over 15 amino acids. CDR1 is SGHAT and CDR2 is FQDESV in the germline V gene (reference sequence). Here the CDR3 DNA reads TGTGCCAGCAGCTCCCCCCCAGGGGCGGCCACTGAAGCTTTCTTT. Translation gives CASSSPPGAATEAFF.

The chain joins TRBV9 to TRBJ2-3; 8 bases are a match to TRBD2. The CDR3 covers 15 residues. Germline CDR1 is SGDLS and CDR2 is YYNGEE. Trimming took 0 bases from V and 6 from J; bases not matched to a gene: 6. CDR3 in DNA: TGTGCCAGCAGCGTAGCGGGGGGGCCTCCCGATACGCAGTATTTT. Translating gives CASSVAGGPPDTQYF.

This chain uses TRBV5-5 with TRBJ2-5, with TRBD2 matching 9 bases. Losses at the gene ends were 4 bases for V and 4 bases for J; bases not matched to a gene: 14. Germline CDR1 and CDR2: SGHKS and YYEKEE (reference sequence). This CDR3 has 17 amino acids. CDR3 sequence reads: CASSPERVAGVGETQYF. CDR3 coding DNA: TGTGCCAGCAGCCCCGAGAGGGTAGCGGGGGTGGGAGAGACCCAGTACTTC.

With respect to this clone: One end of the junction varies from germline; a read error may be responsible. The chain is built from TRBV7-7 and TRBJ2-3; 14 bases match TRBD2. This CDR3 comprises 19 residues. Germline V gene data show CDR1 as SSHAT and CDR2 as FNYEAQ (reference sequence). CDR3 coding DNA: TGTGCTAGCAGCTTAGGTCCTAGGGGACTAGCGGGGGGCACAGATACGCAGTATTTT. Translating it yields CASSLGPRGLAGGTDTQYF.

The chain joins TRBV6-1 to TRBJ1-3; D is unclear. Germline values: CDR1 MNHNS, CDR2 SASEGT. The CDR3 contains 15 residues. Trimming left V 3 bases short and J 0 bases short, with 9 bases between. Here the CDR3 DNA reads TGTGCCAGCAGTGAGACATCGGACTCTGGAAACACCATATATTTT. Amino acid sequence: CASSETSDSGNTIYF.

The chain joins TRBV4-3 to TRBJ2-7; D possibly corresponds to TRBD1 (6 bases). Germline assignment: CDR1 LGHNA and CDR2 YSLEER. The V gene lost 4 bases and the J gene lost 3 bases, with 13 bases spanning the gap. CDR3 length: 14 residues. CDR3 in amino acids: CASSPGGRGYEQYF. The CDR3 nucleotides are TGCGCCAGCAGCCCAGGCGGCAGGGGCTACGAGCAGTACTTC.

The count of this clone is one. The chain uses TRBV2 and TRBJ2-1; 9 bases map to TRBD1. CDR1 is SNHLY and CDR2 is FYNNEI in the germline V gene. CDR3 length equals 15 residues. The V and J ends lost 3 bases and 10 bases, in that order; junction bases with no gene match: 10. The CDR3 sequence: CASSESGTDRGEQFF. The CDR3 nucleotides read TGTGCCAGCAGTGAGAGTGGGACGGACAGGGGAGAGCAGTTCTTC.

The rearrangement joins TRBV11-1 to TRBJ1-1; TRBD1 aligns across 7 bases. This CDR3 contains 13 residues. In germline, CDR1 is SGHAT, CDR2 FQDESV (reference sequence). Trimming took 7 bases from V and 6 from J; bases not matched to a gene: 8. CDR3 nucleotides: TGTGCCAGCAACCCGACAGGGATATCTGAAGCTTTCTTT. Amino acid sequence: CASNPTGISEAFF.

This chain links TRBV6-5 with TRBJ1-1, with D perhaps matching TRBD1 (5 bases). The germline gives CDR1 MNHEY, CDR2 SVGAGI. Between the trimmed V and J ends, which lost 6 bases and 0 bases, there was a span of 11 bases. CDR3 length: 14 residues. The CDR3 region is CASRQTGLNTEAFF. The CDR3 DNA reads TGTGCCAGCAGACAAACAGGCTTGAACACTGAAGCTTTCTTT.

The chain joins TRBV4-1 to TRBJ1-1; D is uncertain. The CDR3 spans 13 residues. The V gene lost 4 bases and the J gene lost 1 base, with 7 bases spanning the gap. Germline CDR1 reads MGHRA; CDR2 reads YSYEKL. The CDR3 DNA reads as TGCGCCAGCAGCCCCCGGGAGAACACTGAAGCTTTCTTT. This codes for CASSPRENTEAFF.

The gene calls are TRBV6-5 and TRBJ2-2; D ambiguous. The CDR3 has 15 residues. V was cut by 4 bases and J by 4 bases, with 13 bases left in between. Germline lookup yields CDR1 MNHEY and CDR2 SVGAGI. CDR3 nucleotides: TGTGCCAGCAGTTTTAGCACCAGATTCACCGGGGAGCTGTTTTTT. Translating gives CASSFSTRFTGELFF.